Listed here are 17 T cell receptor beta chains from one sample, sequenced in a study of cytomegalovirus exposure and HLA in healthy donors. Amplification used 60 Vbeta primers and 13 Jbeta primers. Some clones are missing from TCRdb's copy, which holds only in-frame ones; the method was immunoSEQ multiplex PCR. Of around 140,000 clones listed, roughly 74% were seen once; the top ten hold more than 2.5%. The source material was PBMCs. The receptors originated from a man aged 35 to 55 in good health and CMV-seronegative.

To note about this clone: The sample has other DNA sequences that encode this CDR3 too. The chain recombines TRBV6-5 with TRBJ2-2; TRBD2 matches at 8 bases. The CDR3 has 16 amino acids. V lost 4 bases, J lost 1 base, and 5 bases stayed unmatched. Germline lookup yields CDR1 MNHEY and CDR2 SVGAGI. The DNA for the CDR3 is TGTGCCAGCAGTTCAGCGGGGGCGCAGAACACCGGGGAGCTGTTTTTT. Encoded protein: CASSSAGAQNTGELFF.

The chain combines TRBV7-8 with TRBJ2-7; 8 nucleotides align to TRBD1. Germline CDR1 reads SGHVS; CDR2 reads FQNEAQ. This CDR3 contains 18 residues. The J segment lost 0 bases and the V segment lost 2 bases, leaving 12 bases of the junction unmatched. CDR3 sequence (DNA): TGTGCCAGCAGCTTAAGTTGGGGGGACAGGTTCCGCTCCTACGAGCAGTACTTC. Amino acids: CASSLSWGDRFRSYEQYF.

V usage is TRBV19 and J usage is TRBJ1-1; D gene uncertain. Trimming removed 3 bases from V and 8 bases from J, with 10 bases in between. This CDR3 contains 12 residues. Germline V CDR1 and CDR2: LNHDA, SQIVND (reference sequence). CDR3 sequence reads: CASSMMWREAFF. DNA for the CDR3: TGTGCCAGTAGTATGATGTGGAGGGAAGCTTTCTTT. The whole variable domain, remainder taken from reference TRBV19 and TRBJ1-1, is DGGITQSPKYLFRKEGQNVTLSCEQNLNHDAMYWYRQDPGQGLRLIYYSQIVNDFQKGDIAEGYSVSREKKESFPLTVTSAQKNPTAFYLCASSMMWREAFFGQGTRLTVV.

The gene calls are TRBV4-3 and TRBJ2-1, with D tentatively TRBD1 (8 bases). Germline V gives CDR1 LGHNA, CDR2 YSLEER. Deletions cut 4 bases from V and 4 bases from J, with 17 bases between. The CDR3 has 16 residues. CDR3 in amino acids: CASSLTGAGEYNEQFF. The CDR3 nucleotides are TGCGCCAGCAGCCTGACAGGGGCGGGGGAGTACAATGAGCAGTTCTTC.

The rearrangement uses TRBV11-2 and TRBJ1-1; D perhaps matches TRBD1 (6 bases). CDR1 and CDR2 (germline): SGHAT, FQNNGV. Between the trimmed V and J ends, which lost 8 bases and 6 bases, there was a span of 16 bases. The CDR3 totals 13 residues. CDR3 sequence reads: CASGSDRIAEAFF. CDR3 sequence (DNA): TGTGCCAGCGGCTCAGACAGGATCGCTGAAGCTTTCTTT.

Here the CDR3 reads CASSLTGGPSVDEQFF. The CDR3, as DNA: TGCGCCAGCAGCTTAACAGGGGGCCCTTCGGTCGATGAGCAGTTCTTC. The chain recombines TRBV5-1 with TRBJ2-1, with 9 positions matching TRBD1. CDR3 length: 16 residues. Losses at the gene ends were 2 bases for V and 8 bases for J; bases not matched to a gene: 11. The V gene's germline CDR1 is SGHRS and CDR2 YFSETQ.

In regard to this clone: At one end the junction does not follow the germline gene, possibly because of a read error. The V gene is TRBV7-9, the J gene TRBJ2-7; no clear D. The CDR3 consists of 14 residues. CDR1 SEHNR and CDR2 FQNEAQ come from the germline V gene (reference sequence). The CDR3 region has the DNA TGTGCCAACAGCTTTCCCGAGCCGTTTTACGAGCAGTACTTC. This codes for CANSFPEPFYEQYF. The whole variable domain, filled in from reference TRBV7-9 and TRBJ2-7, reads DTGVSQNPRHKITKRGQNVTFRCDPISEHNRLYWYRQTLGQGPEFLTYFQNEAQLEKSRLLSDRFSAERPKGSFSTLEIQRTEQGDSAMYLCANSFPEPFYEQYFGPGTRLTVT.

The V and J genes are TRBV6-5 and TRBJ2-5; no reliable D call. The CDR3 totals 15 residues. V shed 4 bases and J shed 4 bases, with 16 bases lying between them. The germline gives CDR1 MNHEY, CDR2 SVGAGI. Here the CDR3 reads CASSSYESTGETQYF. DNA for the CDR3: TGTGCCAGCAGTTCCTACGAATCTACGGGAGAGACCCAGTACTTC.

The chain uses TRBV6-6 and TRBJ1-6; TRBD1 is a possible D gene (6 bases). The V gene's germline CDR1 is MNHNY and CDR2 SVGAGI (reference sequence). There are 15 residues in the CDR3. Trimming took 0 bases from V and 7 from J, leaving 10 bases between them. CDR3 sequence: CASSYSGQSNSPLHF. DNA for the CDR3: TGTGCCAGCAGTTACTCCGGACAGTCGAATTCACCCCTCCACTTT.

This clone was picked up a small number of times. The chain combines TRBV6-1 with TRBJ2-5; D perhaps matches TRBD2 (5 bases). V was shortened by 3 bases and J by 2 bases, with 10 bases between the two germline ends. The length of the CDR3 is 14 residues. The V gene's germline CDR1 is MNHNS and CDR2 SASEGT. CDR3 sequence: CASSDWQRQETQYF. DNA of the CDR3: TGTGCCAGCAGTGATTGGCAGCGGCAAGAGACCCAGTACTTC.

V usage is TRBV6-1 and J usage is TRBJ2-7, with D possibly being TRBD1 (6 bases). CDR3 length equals 13 residues. Germline CDR1 is MNHNS and CDR2 is SASEGT. V lost 4 bases to trimming and J lost 3 bases, with 10 bases between them. Here the CDR3 DNA reads TGTGCCAGCAGTGGGGGACAAGTCTACGAGCAGTACTTC. This gives the protein CASSGGQVYEQYF.

V is TRBV6-5 and J is TRBJ1-1; 9 bases align to TRBD1. The junction had 5 bases not matched to a gene; V was cut back by 5 bases and J by 1 base. Germline CDR1 MNHEY, CDR2 SVGAGI. The CDR3 sequence is 15 residues long. The DNA for the CDR3 is TGTGCCAGCAGTCGGACAGGGGAGGAGAACACTGAAGCTTTCTTT. Its translation is CASSRTGEENTEAFF.

The chain has TRBV10-3 and TRBJ2-5; a possible D gene is TRBD1 (8 bases). V lost 3 bases to trimming and J lost 5 bases, with 22 bases between them. The V gene's germline CDR1 is ENHRY and CDR2 SYGVKD. The CDR3 covers 17 residues. The chain's CDR3 is CAISDLPLDRGGETQYF. CDR3 bases: TGTGCCATCAGTGATCTACCATTAGACAGGGGAGGGGAGACCCAGTACTTC.

The table lists this clone with a few counts. The junction shows a germline mismatch at one end, possibly a read error. The CDR3 DNA is TGTGCCAGCATCAGCGGACGATTTCGGGACAGGGGCAACCCTCCTCTTTTC. It yields the protein CASISGRFRDRGNPPLF. The chain recombines TRBV27 with TRBJ2-7, with 10 nucleotides matching TRBD1. Germline CDR1 and CDR2: MNHEY and SMNVEV (reference sequence). This CDR3 contains 17 residues.

This chain joins TRBV2 and TRBJ2-5, with 7 bases identical to TRBD2. Germline-derived CDR1 and CDR2 are SNHLY and FYNNEI. The CDR3 is 12 residues long. With V trimmed by 0 bases and J by 11 bases, 3 bases remained unmatched. CDR3 nucleotide sequence: TGTGCCAGCAGTGAAGCGGGAGGGGAGCAGTACTTC. It encodes CASSEAGGEQYF.

J is TRBJ1-1 and V is TRBV2, with unresolved D. Trimming removed 6 bases at V and 8 bases at J, with 7 bases between. CDR3 length: 10 residues. The germline V gene has CDR1 SNHLY and CDR2 FYNNEI. CDR3 nucleotide sequence: TGTGCCAGCAGGGAGCAAGAAGCTTTCTTT. Amino acid sequence: CASREQEAFF.

The chain joins TRBV5-6 to TRBJ1-2; perhaps TRBD1 as D (6 bases). CDR1 SGHDT and CDR2 YYEEEE come from the germline V gene. V was pared by 0 bases and J by 0 bases, with 15 bases between. The CDR3 has 17 residues. The CDR3 nucleotides read TGTGCCAGCAGCTTGGGTTTCATGGGGACAACTAACTATGGCTACACCTTC. Translated: CASSLGFMGTTNYGYTF.